The 3 T cell receptor beta chains listed next were all sequenced from one sample in a study of blood T cell repertoires in COVID-19. The data were produced by immunoSEQ multiplex PCR, yet TCRdb's version contains in-frame clones alone and is incomplete. The table records 150,000 to 200,000 clones, 80% of them present only once. The material sequenced was peripheral blood. Receptors were obtained from a man aged 55-75 years with acute or convalescent COVID-19.

The chain couples TRBV5-1 to TRBJ2-3; 8 nucleotides agree with TRBD2. The germline V gene has CDR1 SGHRS and CDR2 YFSETQ. The CDR3 is made up of 15 amino acids. After removal of 2 bases from V and 1 base from J, the junction contained 3 bases not matched to a gene. The CDR3 DNA reads as TGCGCCAGCAGCTTTAGCGGGATGGGCACAGATACGCAGTATTTT. Amino acids: CASSFSGMGTDTQYF.

This clone was found a few times. This chain connects TRBV16 to TRBJ2-1, with 8 bases identical to TRBD2. The length of the CDR3 is 17 residues. The V segment lost 0 bases and the J segment 7 bases; nucleotides outside the gene matches: 11. Germline V gene lookup returns CDR1 KGHSY and CDR2 FQNENV. The chain's CDR3 is CASSQSMSGGPKNEQFF. The CDR3 region has the DNA TGTGCCAGCAGCCAATCTATGTCGGGAGGGCCAAAAAATGAGCAGTTCTTC. The full variable domain, with the rest looked up from reference TRBV16 and TRBJ2-1, is GEEVAQTPKHLVRGEGQKAKLYCAPIKGHSYVFWYQQVLKNEFKFLISFQNENVFDETGMPKERFSAKCLPNSPCSLEIQATKLEDSAVYFCASSQSMSGGPKNEQFFGPGTRLTVL.

This clone was detected a few times. The rearrangement joins TRBV3-1 (or the pseudogene TRBV3-2) to TRBJ2-5; a weak D match, TRBD2 (7 bases). The CDR3 has 14 amino acids. CDR1 and CDR2 from the germline V gene are LGHDT and YNNKEL (reference sequence). V was pared by 4 bases and J by 2 bases, with 11 bases between. The CDR3 nucleotides read TGTGCCAGCAGCCGGGGGGGCAATCAAGAGACCCAGTACTTC. Translation gives CASSRGGNQETQYF.